This T cell receptor beta chain appears in the sequencing data of a study of shared clonotypes between healthy human individuals. Naive CD8 cells lacked CD45RO and underwent positive selection for CCR7, leaving out terminally differentiated effector memory CD45RA+ cells. All donors were Caucasian adults living in Nashville, Tennessee. Replicate PCRs run on sorted subsets employed 200 ng DNA, around 31,000 T cell genomes. Per the authors' pipeline: Junction-only immunoSEQ sequences carried no quality scores, so filtering differed. The repertoire was sequenced with immunoSEQ multiplex PCR; TCRdb's copy has only in-frame clones and lacks some. The V and J calls and clone size are taken from that table; D and trimming were inferred from the DNA. The data contain about 2 million clones, about 95% of them singletons. V was pared by 2 bases and J by 7 bases, with 15 bases between. Germline V gene lookup returns CDR1 SGHDT and CDR2 YYEEEE. There are 14 residues in the CDR3.

The clonotype originates from a man between 18 and 29 years old in good health. The chain recombines TRBV5-6 with TRBJ1-1; unclear D gene. The sample consisted of naive CD8+ T cells sorted from blood. The CDR3 reads CASSFSDRYGEAFF. The CDR3 coding sequence is TGTGCCAGCAGCTTTTCAGACCGTTATGGTGAAGCTTTCTTT.